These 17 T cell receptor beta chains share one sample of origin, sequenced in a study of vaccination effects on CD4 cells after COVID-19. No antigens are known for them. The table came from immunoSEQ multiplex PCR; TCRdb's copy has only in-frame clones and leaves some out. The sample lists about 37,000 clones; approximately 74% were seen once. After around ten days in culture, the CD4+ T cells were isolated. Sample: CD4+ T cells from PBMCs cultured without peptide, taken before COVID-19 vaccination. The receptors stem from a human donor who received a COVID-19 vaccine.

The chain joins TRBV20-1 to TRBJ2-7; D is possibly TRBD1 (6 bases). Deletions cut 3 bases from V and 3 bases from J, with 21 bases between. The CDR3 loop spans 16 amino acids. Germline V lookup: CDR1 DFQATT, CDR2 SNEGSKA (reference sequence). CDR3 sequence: CSASDSGTLTGYEQYF. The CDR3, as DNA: TGCAGTGCTAGTGACTCCGGGACACTAACGGGCTACGAGCAGTACTTC.

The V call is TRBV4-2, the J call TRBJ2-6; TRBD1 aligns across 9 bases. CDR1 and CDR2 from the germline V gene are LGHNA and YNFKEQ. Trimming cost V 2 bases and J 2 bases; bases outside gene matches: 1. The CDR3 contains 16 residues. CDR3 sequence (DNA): TGTGCCAGCAGCCAAACAGGGGGCGCTGGGGCCAACGTCCTGACTTTC. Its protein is CASSQTGGAGANVLTF.

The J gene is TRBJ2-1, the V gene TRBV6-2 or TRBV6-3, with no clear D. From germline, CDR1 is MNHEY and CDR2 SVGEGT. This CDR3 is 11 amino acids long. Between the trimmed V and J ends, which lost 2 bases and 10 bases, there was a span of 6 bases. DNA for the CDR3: TGTGCCAGCAGTTACGGTACGGAGCAGTTCTTC. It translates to CASSYGTEQFF.

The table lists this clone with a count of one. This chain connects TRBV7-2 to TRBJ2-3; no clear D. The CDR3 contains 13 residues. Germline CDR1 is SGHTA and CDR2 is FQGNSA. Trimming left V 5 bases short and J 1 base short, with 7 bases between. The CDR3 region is CASSRIRTDTQYF. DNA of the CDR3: TGTGCCAGCAGCAGGATACGCACAGATACGCAGTATTTT. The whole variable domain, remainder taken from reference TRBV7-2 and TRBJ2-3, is GAGVSQSPSNKVTEKGKDVELRCDPISGHTALYWYRQSLGQGLEFLIYFQGNSAPDKSGLPSDRFSAERTGGSVSTLTIQRTQQEDSAVYLCASSRIRTDTQYFGPGTRLTVL.

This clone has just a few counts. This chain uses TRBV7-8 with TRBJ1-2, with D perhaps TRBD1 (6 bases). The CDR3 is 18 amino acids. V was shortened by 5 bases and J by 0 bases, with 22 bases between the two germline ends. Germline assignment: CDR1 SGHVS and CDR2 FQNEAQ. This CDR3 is CASSPAPAGARANYGYTF. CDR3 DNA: TGTGCCAGCAGCCCCGCCCCGGCAGGGGCACGAGCTAACTATGGCTACACCTTC. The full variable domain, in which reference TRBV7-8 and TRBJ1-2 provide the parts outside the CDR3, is GAGVSQSPRYKVAKRGQDVALRCDPISGHVSLFWYQQALGQGPEFLTYFQNEAQLDKSGLPSDRFFAERPEGSVSTLKIQRTQQEDSAVYLCASSPAPAGARANYGYTFGSGTRLTVV.

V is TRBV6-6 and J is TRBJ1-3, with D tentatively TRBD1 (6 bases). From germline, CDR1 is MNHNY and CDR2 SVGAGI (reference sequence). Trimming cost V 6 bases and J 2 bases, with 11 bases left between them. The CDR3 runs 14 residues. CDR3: CASSLTGAGNTIYF. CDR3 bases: TGTGCCAGCAGCCTGACAGGAGCTGGAAACACCATATATTTT.

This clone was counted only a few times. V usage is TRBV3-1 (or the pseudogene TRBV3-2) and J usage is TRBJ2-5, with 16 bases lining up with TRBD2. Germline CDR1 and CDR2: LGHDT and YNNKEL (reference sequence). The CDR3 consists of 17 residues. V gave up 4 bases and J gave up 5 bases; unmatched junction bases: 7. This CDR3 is CASSRGTSGRAVETQYF. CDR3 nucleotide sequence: TGTGCCAGCAGCCGAGGGACTAGCGGGAGGGCCGTGGAGACCCAGTACTTC.

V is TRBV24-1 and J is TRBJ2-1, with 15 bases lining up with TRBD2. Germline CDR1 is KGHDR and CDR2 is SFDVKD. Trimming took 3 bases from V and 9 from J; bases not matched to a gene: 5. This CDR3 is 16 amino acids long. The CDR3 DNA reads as TGTGCCACCAGTGATCCGGGACTAGCGGGAGGCGGTGAGCAGTTCTTC. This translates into CATSDPGLAGGGEQFF.

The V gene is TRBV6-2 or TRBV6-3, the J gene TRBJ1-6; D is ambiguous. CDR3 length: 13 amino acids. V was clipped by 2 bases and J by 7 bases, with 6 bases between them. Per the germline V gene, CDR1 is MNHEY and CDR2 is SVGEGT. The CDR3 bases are TGTGCCAGCAGTTACACCGCGAATTCACCCCTCCACTTT. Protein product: CASSYTANSPLHF.

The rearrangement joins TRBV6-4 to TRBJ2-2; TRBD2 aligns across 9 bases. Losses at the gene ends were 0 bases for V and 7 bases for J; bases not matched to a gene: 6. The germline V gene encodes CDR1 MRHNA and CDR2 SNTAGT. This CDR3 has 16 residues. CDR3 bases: TGTGCCAGCAGTGACTCGCGGGAGGGCCGGATCGGGGAGCTGTTTTTT. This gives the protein CASSDSREGRIGELFF.

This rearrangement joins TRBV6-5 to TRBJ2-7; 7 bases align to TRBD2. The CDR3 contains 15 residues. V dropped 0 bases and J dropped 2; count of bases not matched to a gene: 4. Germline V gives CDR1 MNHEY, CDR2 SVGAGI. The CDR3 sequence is CASSYSSGPTYEQYF. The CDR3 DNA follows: TGTGCCAGCAGTTACTCTAGCGGGCCAACCTACGAGCAGTACTTC.

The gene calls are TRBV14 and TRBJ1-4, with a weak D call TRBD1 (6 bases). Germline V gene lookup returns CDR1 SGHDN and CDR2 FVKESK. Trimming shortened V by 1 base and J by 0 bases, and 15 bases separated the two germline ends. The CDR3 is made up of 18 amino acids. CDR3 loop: CASSQVVGGATTNEKLFF. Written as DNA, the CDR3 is TGTGCCAGCAGCCAAGTGGTTGGGGGGGCAACAACTAATGAAAAACTGTTTTTT.

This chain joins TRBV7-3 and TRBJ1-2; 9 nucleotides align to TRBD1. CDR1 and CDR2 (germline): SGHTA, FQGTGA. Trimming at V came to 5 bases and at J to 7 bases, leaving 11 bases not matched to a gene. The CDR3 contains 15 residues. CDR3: CASSPPGQGVSGYTF. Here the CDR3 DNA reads TGTGCCAGCAGCCCTCCGGGACAGGGAGTGAGTGGCTACACCTTC.

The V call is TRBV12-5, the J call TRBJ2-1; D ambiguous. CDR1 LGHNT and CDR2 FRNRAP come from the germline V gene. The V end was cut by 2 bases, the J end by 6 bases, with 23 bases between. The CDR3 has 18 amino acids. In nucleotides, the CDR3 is TGTGCTAGTGGTTTGTCCTCCGGGTCAAGGCTATCAGGCAATGAGCAGTTCTTC. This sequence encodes CASGLSSGSRLSGNEQFF.

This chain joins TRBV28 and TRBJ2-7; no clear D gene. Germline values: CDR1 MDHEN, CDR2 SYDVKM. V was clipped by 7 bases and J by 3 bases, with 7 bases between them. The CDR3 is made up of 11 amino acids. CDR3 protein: CASKSLYEQYF. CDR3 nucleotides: TGTGCCAGCAAATCCCTCTACGAGCAGTACTTC.

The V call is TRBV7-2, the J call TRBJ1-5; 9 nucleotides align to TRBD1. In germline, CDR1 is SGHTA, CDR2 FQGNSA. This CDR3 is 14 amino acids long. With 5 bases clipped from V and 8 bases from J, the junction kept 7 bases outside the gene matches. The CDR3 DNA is TGTGCCAGCAGCCCGACAGGGGGAAGGGAGCCCCAGCATTTT. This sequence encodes CASSPTGGREPQHF.

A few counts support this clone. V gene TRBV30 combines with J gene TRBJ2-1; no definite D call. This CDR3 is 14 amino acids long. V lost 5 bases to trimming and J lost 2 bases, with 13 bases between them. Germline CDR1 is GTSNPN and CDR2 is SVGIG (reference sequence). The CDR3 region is CAWAPEPPYNEQFF. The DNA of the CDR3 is TGTGCCTGGGCCCCGGAGCCTCCCTACAATGAGCAGTTCTTC.